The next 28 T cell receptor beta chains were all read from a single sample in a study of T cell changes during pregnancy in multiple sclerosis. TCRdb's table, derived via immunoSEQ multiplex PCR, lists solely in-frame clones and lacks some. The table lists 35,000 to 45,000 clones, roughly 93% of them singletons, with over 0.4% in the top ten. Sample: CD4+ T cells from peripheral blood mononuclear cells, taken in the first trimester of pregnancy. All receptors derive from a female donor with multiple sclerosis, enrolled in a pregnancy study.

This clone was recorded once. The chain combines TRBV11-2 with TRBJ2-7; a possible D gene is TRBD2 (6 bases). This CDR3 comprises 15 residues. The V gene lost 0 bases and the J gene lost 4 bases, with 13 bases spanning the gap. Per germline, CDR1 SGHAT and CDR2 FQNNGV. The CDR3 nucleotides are TGTGCCAGCAGCTTAGATTCGGGCGGGGAATACGAGCAGTACTTC. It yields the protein CASSLDSGGEYEQYF. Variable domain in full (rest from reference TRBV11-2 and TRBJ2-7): EAGVAQSPRYKIIEKRQSVAFWCNPISGHATLYWYQQILGQGPKLLIQFQNNGVVDDSQLPKDRFSAERLKGVDSTLKIQPAKLEDSAVYLCASSLDSGGEYEQYFGPGTRLTVT.

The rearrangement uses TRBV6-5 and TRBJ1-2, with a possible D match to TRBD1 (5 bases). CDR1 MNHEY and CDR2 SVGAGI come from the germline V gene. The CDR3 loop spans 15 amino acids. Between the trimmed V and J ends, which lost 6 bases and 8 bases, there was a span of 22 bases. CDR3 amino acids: CASRRDLGGTGGYTF. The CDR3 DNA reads TGTGCCAGCAGGCGGGACCTCGGGGGGACGGGGGGCTACACCTTC.

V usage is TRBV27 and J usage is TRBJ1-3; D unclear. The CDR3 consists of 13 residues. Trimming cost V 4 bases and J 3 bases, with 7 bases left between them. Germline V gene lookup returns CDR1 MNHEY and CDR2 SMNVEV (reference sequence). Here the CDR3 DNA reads TGTGCCAGCAGTTCGGGTCTTGGAAACACCATATATTTT. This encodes CASSSGLGNTIYF.

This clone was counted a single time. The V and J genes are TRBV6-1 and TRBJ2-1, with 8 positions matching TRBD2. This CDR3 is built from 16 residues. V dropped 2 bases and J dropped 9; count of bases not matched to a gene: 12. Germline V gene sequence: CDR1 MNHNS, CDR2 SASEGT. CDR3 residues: CASSERPSGSWSEQFF. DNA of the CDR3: TGTGCCAGCAGTGAACGTCCCAGCGGGAGTTGGAGTGAGCAGTTCTTC.

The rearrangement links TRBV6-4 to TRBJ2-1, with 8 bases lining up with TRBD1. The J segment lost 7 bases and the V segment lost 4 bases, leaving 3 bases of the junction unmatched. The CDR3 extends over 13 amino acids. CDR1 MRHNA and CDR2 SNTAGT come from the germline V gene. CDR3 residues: CASSVRTGNEQFF. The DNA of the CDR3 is TGTGCCAGCAGTGTTAGGACAGGGAATGAGCAGTTCTTC.

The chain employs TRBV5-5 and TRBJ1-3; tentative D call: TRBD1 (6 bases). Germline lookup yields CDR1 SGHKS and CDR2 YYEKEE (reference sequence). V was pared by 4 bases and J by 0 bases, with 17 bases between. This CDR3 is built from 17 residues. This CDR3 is CASSPMGASSSGNTIYF. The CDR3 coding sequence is TGTGCCAGCAGCCCGATGGGGGCTTCTAGCTCTGGAAACACCATATATTTT.

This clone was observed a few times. CDR3 sequence reads: CASSPGRDRARQYF. The CDR3 DNA sequence: TGTGCCAGCTCACCGGGACGGGACAGGGCGCGGCAGTACTTC. The chain combines TRBV18 with TRBJ2-7; the match to TRBD1 covers 9 bases. Germline CDR1 and CDR2: KGHSH and LQKENI. The CDR3 has 14 residues. After removal of 3 bases from V and 9 bases from J, the junction contained 9 bases not matched to a gene.

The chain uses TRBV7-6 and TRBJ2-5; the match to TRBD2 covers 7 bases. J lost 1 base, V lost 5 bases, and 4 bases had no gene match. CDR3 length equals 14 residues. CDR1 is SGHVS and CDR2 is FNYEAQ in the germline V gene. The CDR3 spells CASSGGVAQETQYF. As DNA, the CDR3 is TGTGCCAGCAGCGGGGGGGTTGCCCAAGAGACCCAGTACTTC.

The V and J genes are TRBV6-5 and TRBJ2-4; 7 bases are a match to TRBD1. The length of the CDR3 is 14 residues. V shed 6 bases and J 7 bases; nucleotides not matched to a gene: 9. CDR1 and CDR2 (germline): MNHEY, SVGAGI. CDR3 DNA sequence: TGTGCCAGCAGACTTAACAGGGGTTGGAACATTCAGTACTTC. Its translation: CASRLNRGWNIQYF.

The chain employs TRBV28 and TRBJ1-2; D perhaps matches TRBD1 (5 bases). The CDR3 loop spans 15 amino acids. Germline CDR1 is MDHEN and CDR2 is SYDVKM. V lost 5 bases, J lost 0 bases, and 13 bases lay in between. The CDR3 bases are TGTGCCAGCAGTGGGGTGGGGCAAGCTAACTATGGCTACACCTTC. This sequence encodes CASSGVGQANYGYTF.

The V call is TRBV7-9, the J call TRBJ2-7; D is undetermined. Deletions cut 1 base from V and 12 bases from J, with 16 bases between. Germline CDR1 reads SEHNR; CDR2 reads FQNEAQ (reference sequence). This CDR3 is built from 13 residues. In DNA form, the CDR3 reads TGTGCCAGCAGCTTAGGGTTAAGTAGCTTGATGTACTTC. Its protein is CASSLGLSSLMYF.

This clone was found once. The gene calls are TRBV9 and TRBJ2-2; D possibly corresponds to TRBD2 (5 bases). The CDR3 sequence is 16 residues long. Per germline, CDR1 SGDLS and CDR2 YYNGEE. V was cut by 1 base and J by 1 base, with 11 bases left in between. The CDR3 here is CASSVKRGRNTGELFF. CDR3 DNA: TGTGCCAGCAGCGTAAAACGGGGTAGGAACACCGGGGAGCTGTTTTTT.

CDR3 in amino acids: CASSLEPRGSGNTIYF. DNA of the CDR3: TGCGCCAGCAGCTTGGAACCCAGGGGCTCTGGAAACACCATATATTTT. The J gene is TRBJ1-3, the V gene TRBV5-1, with a weak D call TRBD1 (6 bases). Germline V lookup: CDR1 SGHRS, CDR2 YFSETQ. Trimming took 0 bases from V and 0 from J, leaving 10 bases between them. The CDR3 runs 16 residues.

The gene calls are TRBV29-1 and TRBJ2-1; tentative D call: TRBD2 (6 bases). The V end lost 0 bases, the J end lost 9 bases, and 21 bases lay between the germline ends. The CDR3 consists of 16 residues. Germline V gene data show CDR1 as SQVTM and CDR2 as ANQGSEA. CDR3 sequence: CSVEDPQRVARREQFF. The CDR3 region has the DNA TGCAGCGTTGAAGATCCCCAGCGGGTGGCCAGGCGTGAGCAGTTCTTC.

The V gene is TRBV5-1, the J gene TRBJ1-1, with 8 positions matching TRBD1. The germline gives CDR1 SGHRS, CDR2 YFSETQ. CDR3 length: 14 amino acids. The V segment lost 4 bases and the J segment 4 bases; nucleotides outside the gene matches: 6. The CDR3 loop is CASSPGQGATEAFF. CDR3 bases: TGCGCCAGCAGCCCAGGACAGGGCGCCACTGAAGCTTTCTTT. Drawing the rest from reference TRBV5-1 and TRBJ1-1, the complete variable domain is KAGVTQTPRYLIKTRGQQVTLSCSPISGHRSVSWYQQTPGQGLQFLFEYFSETQRNKGNFPGRFSGRQFSNSRSEMNVSTLELGDSALYLCASSPGQGATEAFFGQGTRLTVV.

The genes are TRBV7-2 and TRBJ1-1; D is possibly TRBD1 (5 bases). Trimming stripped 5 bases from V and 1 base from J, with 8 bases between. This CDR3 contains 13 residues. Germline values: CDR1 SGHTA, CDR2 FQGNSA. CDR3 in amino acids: CASSRQWNTEAFF. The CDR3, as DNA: TGTGCCAGCAGCCGACAGTGGAACACTGAAGCTTTCTTT.

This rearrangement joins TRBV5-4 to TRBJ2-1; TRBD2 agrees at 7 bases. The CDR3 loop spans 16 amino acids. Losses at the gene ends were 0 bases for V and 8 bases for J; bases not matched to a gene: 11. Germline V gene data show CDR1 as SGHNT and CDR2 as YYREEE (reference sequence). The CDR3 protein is CASSLVVMGGIDEQFF. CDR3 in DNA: TGTGCCAGCAGCTTGGTAGTAATGGGAGGGATCGATGAGCAGTTCTTC.

The CDR3 DNA is TGTGCCAGCAGCGTATTTGAGGGAGATACGCAGTATTTT. It codes for CASSVFEGDTQYF. The V gene is TRBV9, the J gene TRBJ2-3; D is perhaps TRBD2 (5 bases). CDR1 is SGDLS and CDR2 is YYNGEE in the germline V gene. The length of the CDR3 is 13 residues. The V and J ends lost 1 base and 5 bases respectively, with 8 bases between them.

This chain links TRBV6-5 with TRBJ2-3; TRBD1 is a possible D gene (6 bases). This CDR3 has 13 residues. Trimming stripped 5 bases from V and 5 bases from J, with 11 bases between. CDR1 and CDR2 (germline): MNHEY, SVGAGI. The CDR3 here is CASSLKQGDTQYF. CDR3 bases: TGTGCCAGCAGTCTAAAACAGGGAGATACGCAGTATTTT.

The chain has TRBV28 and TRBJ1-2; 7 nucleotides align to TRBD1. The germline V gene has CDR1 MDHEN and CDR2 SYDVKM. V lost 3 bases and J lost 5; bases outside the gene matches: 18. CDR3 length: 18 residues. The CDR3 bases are TGTGCCAGCAGTTTTGATCAAGTCGTACCGGGACAGAGTTATGGCTACACCTTC. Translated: CASSFDQVVPGQSYGYTF.

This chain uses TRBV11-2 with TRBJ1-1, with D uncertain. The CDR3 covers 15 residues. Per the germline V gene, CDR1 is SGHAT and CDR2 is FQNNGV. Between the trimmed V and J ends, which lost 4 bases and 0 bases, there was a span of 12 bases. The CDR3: CASSSRGTMNTEAFF. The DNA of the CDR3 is TGTGCCAGCAGCTCACGGGGAACCATGAACACTGAAGCTTTCTTT. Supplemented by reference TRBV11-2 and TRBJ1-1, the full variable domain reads EAGVAQSPRYKIIEKRQSVAFWCNPISGHATLYWYQQILGQGPKLLIQFQNNGVVDDSQLPKDRFSAERLKGVDSTLKIQPAKLEDSAVYLCASSSRGTMNTEAFFGQGTRLTVV.

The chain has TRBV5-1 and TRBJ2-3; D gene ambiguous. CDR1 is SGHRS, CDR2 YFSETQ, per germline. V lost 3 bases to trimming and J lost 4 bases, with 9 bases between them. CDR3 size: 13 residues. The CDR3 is CASSSFLSDTQYF. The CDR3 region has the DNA TGCGCCAGCAGCTCCTTCCTATCAGATACGCAGTATTTT.

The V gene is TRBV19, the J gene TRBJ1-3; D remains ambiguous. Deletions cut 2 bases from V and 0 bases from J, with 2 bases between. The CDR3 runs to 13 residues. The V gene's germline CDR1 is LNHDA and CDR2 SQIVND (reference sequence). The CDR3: CASSILSGNTIYF. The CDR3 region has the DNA TGTGCCAGTAGTATACTCTCTGGAAACACCATATATTTT. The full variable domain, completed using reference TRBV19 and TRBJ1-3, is DGGITQSPKYLFRKEGQNVTLSCEQNLNHDAMYWYRQDPGQGLRLIYYSQIVNDFQKGDIAEGYSVSREKKESFPLTVTSAQKNPTAFYLCASSILSGNTIYFGEGSWLTVV.

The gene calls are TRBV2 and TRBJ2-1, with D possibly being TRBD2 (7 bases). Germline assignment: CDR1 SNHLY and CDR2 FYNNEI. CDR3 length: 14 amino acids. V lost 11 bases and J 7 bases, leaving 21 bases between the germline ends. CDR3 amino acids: CASLWGGPRNEQFF. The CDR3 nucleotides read TGTGCCTCTCTATGGGGGGGCCCTCGGAATGAGCAGTTCTTC.

CDR3 region: CASSLGPSGGTGVNEQYF. The CDR3 coding sequence is TGCGCCAGCAGCTTAGGTCCTTCCGGCGGGACAGGGGTTAACGAGCAGTACTTC. The gene calls are TRBV5-1 and TRBJ2-7; 10 bases match TRBD1. The CDR3 spans 18 residues. The V gene's germline CDR1 is SGHRS and CDR2 YFSETQ. J lost 5 bases, V lost 2 bases, and 16 bases had no gene match.

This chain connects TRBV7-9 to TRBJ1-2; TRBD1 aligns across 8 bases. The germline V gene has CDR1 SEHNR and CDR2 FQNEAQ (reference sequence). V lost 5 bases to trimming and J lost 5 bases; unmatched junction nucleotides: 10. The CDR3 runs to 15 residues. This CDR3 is CASSQRTGSPYGYTF. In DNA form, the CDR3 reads TGTGCCAGCAGCCAACGGACAGGGTCCCCATATGGCTACACCTTC.

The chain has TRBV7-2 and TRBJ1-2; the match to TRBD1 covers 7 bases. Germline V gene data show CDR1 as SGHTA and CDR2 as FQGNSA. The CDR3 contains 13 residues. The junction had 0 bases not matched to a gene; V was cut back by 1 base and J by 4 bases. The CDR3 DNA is TGTGCCAGCAGCTTAGGACAGGGCTATGGCTACACCTTC. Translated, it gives CASSLGQGYGYTF.

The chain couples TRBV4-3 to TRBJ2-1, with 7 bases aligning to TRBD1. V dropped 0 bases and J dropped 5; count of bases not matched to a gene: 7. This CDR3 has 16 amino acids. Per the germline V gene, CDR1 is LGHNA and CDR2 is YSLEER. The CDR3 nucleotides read TGCGCCAGCAGCCAAGAAGTCGACAGGGCGGACAATGAGCAGTTCTTC. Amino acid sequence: CASSQEVDRADNEQFF.